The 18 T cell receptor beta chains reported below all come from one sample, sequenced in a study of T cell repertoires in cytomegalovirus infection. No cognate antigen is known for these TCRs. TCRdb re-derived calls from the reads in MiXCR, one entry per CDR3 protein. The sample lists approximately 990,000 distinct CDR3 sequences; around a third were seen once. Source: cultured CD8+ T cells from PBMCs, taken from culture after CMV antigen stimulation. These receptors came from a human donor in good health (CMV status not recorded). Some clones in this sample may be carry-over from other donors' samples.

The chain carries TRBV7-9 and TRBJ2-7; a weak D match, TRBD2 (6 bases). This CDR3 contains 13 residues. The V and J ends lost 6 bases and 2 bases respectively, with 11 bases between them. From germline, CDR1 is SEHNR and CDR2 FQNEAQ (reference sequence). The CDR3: CASRRDAAYEQYV. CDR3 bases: TGTGCCAGCAGGCGGGACGCGGCCTACGAGCAGTACGTC.

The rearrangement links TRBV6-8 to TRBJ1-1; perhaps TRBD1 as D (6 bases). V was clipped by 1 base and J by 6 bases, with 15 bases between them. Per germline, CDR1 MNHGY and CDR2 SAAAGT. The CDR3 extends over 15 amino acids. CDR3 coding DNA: TGTGCCAGCAGTTACTGGCGGCAGGGGAGCGCTGAAGCTTTCTTT. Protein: CASSYWRQGSAEAFF.

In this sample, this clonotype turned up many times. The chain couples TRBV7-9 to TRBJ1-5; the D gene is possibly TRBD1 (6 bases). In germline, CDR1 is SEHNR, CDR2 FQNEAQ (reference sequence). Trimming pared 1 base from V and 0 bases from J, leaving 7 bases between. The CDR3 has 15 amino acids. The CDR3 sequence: CASSLEGGSNQPQHF. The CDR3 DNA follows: TGTGCCAGCAGCTTAGAGGGGGGTAGCAATCAGCCCCAGCATTTT. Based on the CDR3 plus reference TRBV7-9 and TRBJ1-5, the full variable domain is DTGVSQNPRHKITKRGQNVTFRCDPISEHNRLYWYRQTLGQGPEFLTYFQNEAQLEKSRLLSDRFSAERPKGSFSTLEIQRTEQGDSAMYLCASSLEGGSNQPQHFGDGTRLSIL.

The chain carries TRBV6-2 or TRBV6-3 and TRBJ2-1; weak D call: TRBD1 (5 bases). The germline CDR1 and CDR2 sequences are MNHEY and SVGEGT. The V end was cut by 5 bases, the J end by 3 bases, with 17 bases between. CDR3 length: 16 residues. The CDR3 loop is CASSTGSLGFYNEQFF. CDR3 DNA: TGTGCCAGCAGTACAGGATCCTTGGGGTTCTACAATGAGCAGTTCTTC.

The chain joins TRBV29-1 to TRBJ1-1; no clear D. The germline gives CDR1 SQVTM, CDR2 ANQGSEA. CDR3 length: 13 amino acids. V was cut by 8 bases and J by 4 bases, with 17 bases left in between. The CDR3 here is CSPSVREGTEAFF. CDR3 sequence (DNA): TGCAGCCCATCCGTTCGGGAAGGCACTGAAGCTTTCTTT.

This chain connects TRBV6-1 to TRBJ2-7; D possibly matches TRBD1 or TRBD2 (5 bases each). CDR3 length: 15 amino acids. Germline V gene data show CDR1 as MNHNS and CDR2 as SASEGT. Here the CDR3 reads CASSKAAGFSYEQYV. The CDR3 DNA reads TGTGCCAGCAGTAAAGCGGCAGGGTTCTCCTACGAGCAGTACGTC.

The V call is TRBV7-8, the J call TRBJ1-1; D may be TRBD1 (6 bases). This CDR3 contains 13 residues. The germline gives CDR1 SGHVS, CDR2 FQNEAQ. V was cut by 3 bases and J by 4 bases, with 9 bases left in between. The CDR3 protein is CASSFSGATEAFF. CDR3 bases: TGTGCCAGCAGCTTTTCAGGGGCCACTGAAGCTTTCTTT. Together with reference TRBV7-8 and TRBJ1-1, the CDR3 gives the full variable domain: GAGVSQSPRYKVAKRGQDVALRCDPISGHVSLFWYQQALGQGPEFLTYFQNEAQLDKSGLPSDRFFAERPEGSVSTLKIQRTQQEDSAVYLCASSFSGATEAFFGQGTRLTVV.

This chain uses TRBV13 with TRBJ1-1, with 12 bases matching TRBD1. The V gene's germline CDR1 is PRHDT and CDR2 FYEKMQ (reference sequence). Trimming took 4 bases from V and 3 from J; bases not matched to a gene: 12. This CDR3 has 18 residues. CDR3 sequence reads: CASSSPGQGARLYTEAFF. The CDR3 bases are TGTGCCAGCAGCTCCCCGGGACAGGGGGCGCGGTTATACACTGAAGCTTTCTTT.

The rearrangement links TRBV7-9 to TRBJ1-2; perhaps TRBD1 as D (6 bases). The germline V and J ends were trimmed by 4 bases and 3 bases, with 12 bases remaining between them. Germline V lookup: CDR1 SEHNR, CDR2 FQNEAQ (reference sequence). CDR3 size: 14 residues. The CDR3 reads CASSSREGDYGYTF. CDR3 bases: TGTGCCAGCAGCTCCCGCGAGGGGGACTATGGCTACACCTTC.

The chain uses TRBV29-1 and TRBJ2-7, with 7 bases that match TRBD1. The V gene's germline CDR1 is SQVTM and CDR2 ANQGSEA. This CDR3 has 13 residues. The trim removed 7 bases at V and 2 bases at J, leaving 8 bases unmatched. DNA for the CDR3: TGCAGCGGCCGGGACAGTACTACCTACGAGCAGTACTTC. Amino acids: CSGRDSTTYEQYF.

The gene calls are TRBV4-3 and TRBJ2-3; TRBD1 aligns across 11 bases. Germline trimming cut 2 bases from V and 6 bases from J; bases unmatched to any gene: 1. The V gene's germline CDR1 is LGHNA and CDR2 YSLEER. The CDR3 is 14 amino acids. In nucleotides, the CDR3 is TGCGCCAGCAGCCAAAGGACAGGGGGCGATACGCAGTATTTT. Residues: CASSQRTGGDTQYF.

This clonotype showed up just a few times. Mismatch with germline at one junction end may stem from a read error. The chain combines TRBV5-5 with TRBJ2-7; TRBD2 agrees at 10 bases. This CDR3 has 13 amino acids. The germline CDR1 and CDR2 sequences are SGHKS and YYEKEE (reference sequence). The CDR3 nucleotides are TGTGCCAGCAGCTTGGAGCCTAGCGGGGGAATAGACTTC. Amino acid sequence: CASSLEPSGGIDF.

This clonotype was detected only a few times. The CDR3 nucleotides are TGTGCCAGCAGTTTAGGAAAAACCTACGAGCAGTACGTC. Translation gives CASSLGKTYEQYV. The chain is built from TRBV12-3 or TRBV12-4 and TRBJ2-7, with no clear D. This CDR3 spans 13 amino acids. V was trimmed by 1 base and J by 2 bases, leaving 6 bases between them.

For the CDR3, the DNA is TGCGCCAGCAGCCCGAGGACTAGCGGGGGACCAGATACGCAGTATTTT. This encodes CASSPRTSGGPDTQYF. The rearrangement links TRBV4-1 to TRBJ2-3, with TRBD2 identical over 13 bases. J gave up 4 bases and V 4 bases, and 5 bases lay outside the gene matches. The CDR3 runs to 16 residues. CDR1 is MGHRA and CDR2 is YSYEKL in the germline V gene.

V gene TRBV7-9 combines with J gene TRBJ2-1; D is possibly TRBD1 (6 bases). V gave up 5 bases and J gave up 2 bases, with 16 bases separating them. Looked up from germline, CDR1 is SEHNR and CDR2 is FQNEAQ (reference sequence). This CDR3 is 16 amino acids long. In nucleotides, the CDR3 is TGTGCCAGCAGCCAAGGACAGACCCTCACCTACAATGAGCAGTTCTTC. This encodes CASSQGQTLTYNEQFF.

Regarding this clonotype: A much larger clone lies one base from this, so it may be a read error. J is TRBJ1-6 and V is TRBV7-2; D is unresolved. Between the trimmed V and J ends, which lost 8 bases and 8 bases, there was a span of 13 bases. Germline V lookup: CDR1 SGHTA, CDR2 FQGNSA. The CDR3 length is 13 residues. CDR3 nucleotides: TGTGCCAGCGACCTCACCCCCTATTCACCCCTCCACTTT. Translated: CASDLTPYSPLHF.

DNA for the CDR3: TGTGCCAGCAGTCCTTTGGGCTACACCTTC. Encoded protein: CASSPLGYTF. The V gene is TRBV27, the J gene TRBJ1-2; no clear D. The CDR3 loop spans 10 amino acids. CDR1 and CDR2 from the germline V gene are MNHEY and SMNVEV (reference sequence). Trimming shortened V by 5 bases and J by 8 bases, and 6 bases separated the two germline ends.

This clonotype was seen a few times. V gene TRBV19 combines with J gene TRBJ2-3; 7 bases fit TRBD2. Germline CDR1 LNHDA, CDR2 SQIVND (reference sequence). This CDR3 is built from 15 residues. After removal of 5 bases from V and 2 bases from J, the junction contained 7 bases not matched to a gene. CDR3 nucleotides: TGTGCCAGTAGTCCCCTAGCGGAGATCACAGATACGCAGTATTTT. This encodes CASSPLAEITDTQYF.